Here is one T cell receptor (beta chain) with its context. Its target antigen remains unknown. No base-level quality is on record; no much larger clone is a single base apart. The immunoSEQ Assay was used to sequence TCRbeta CDR3 regions. After extraction, genomic DNA underwent amplification by bias-controlled multiplex PCR, followed by high-throughput sequencing. The authors' analysis ran thus. Collapsing and filtering of sequences were performed to quantify the absolute abundance of each unique TCRbeta CDR3 region. T cell fraction was estimated by normalizing TCRbeta template counts to usable DNA, with usable DNA measured through amplification of reference genes found in all nucleated cells. Repertoire TCRs were annotated as SARS-CoV-2-specific when V gene, CDR3 amino acid sequence and J gene were exactly matched to a known reactive TCR set. The reference SARS-CoV-2 TCR set came from MIRA and was filtered for enrichment in COVID-19-positive ImmuneCODE repertoires, removing public or cross-reactive TCRs. Based on the MIRA antigens, annotated TCRs were further analysed at the level of specific ORF or position within ORF. Breadth was defined as the number of annotated unique rearrangements divided by the total number of unique productive rearrangements, and depth was defined as the summed frequency of the annotated unique rearrangements. TCR breadth was compared between groups using two-sided Wilcoxon rank-sum tests. Entries here come from immuneACCESS through TCRdb and include only in-frame sequences with V and J called. Some clones fail to appear in such tables; in the studies checked, an unresolved V gene covers under half of the shortfall, and the cause of the remainder is unknown. The V and J calls and clone size were taken over from that table, and D and trimming were inferred from the DNA. The sample yields about 380,000 clones; around 82% were counted once. The ten largest account for roughly 7.4% of the sample.

From its cysteine to its phenylalanine, the CDR3 spans 14 amino acids. The sequence is cut down to CDR3 DNA, 42 bases in frame from base 1. Taken from the germline V gene, the CDR1 and CDR2 loops are MNHEY and SVGAGI. V is clipped by 3 bases and J by 1 base, and the sequence between their germline boundaries is 9 bases long. This sample is drawn from a study of Ad26.COV2.S vaccination and SARS-CoV-2 variants (dated by TCRdb to the early 2020s). As for the study more broadly: Donors in the vaccine arm were drawn from COV1001, a phase I-IIa trial of Ad26.COV2.S in healthy adults that was multicentre, randomized, double-blind and placebo-controlled. The TCR-sequenced set comprised around 30 samples: roughly 19 Ad26.COV2.S vaccine recipients, 5 placebo recipients and 8 SARS-CoV-2 convalescent individuals. Ad26.COV2.S was administered intramuscularly at a dose of 5x10^10 or 1x10^11 viral particles, either as one shot or as two shots given 56 days apart. Blinding of investigators to trial group allocation was maintained during experiments and outcome assessment. Participants in the trial were split at random into five groups of five each, receiving low-dose or high-dose Ad26.COV2.S once or twice, or else placebo on both occasions. The specificity and breadth of SARS-CoV-2-reactive T cell receptors after Ad26.COV2.S vaccination were assessed by TCRbeta repertoire sequencing.

Here is what the overall study found, with its caveats: Higher spike-specific TCR breadth was observed in Ad26.COV2.S recipients than in placebo recipients (P = 0.0014). The authors noted that total T cell responses may have been underestimated by the TCR breadth and depth analyses. Comparing responses between vaccine doses or regimens was not something the study was powered to do. Substantial breadth of spike-specific CD8+ and CD4+ T cell responses was reported after vaccination. Vaccine and placebo recipients had comparable non-spike TCR breadth, which fits with the vaccine containing only spike.

Taken with the paper, the label for treatment or condition translates to: about 20 received Ad26.COV2.S at low or high dose, single or two shots; about 5 received placebo; per-sample allocation not given. For vaccine and placebo recipients, repertoires were sequenced using samples collected on day 63 after the first injection. Cohort 1b enrolled about 25 adults aged 18-55 years at a single site in Boston, USA, between 29 July and 7 August 2020. Ad26.COV2.S was a replication-incompetent adenovirus type 26 vector that expressed a prefusion-stabilized SARS-CoV-2 spike protein derived from the original Wuhan strain.

The sequence is built from TRBV6-5 and TRBJ1-1, with the identity of the D gene unclear. Sequences were derived from peripheral blood, sampled in a trial of Ad26.COV2.S vaccine versus placebo. The receptor's source is a person aged 18-65 years who received the Ad26.COV2.S COVID-19 vaccine or a placebo. The CDR3 here reads CASSYNAENTEAFF. The nucleotide sequence is TGTGCCAGCAGTTATAACGCCGAGAACACTGAAGCTTTCTTT.